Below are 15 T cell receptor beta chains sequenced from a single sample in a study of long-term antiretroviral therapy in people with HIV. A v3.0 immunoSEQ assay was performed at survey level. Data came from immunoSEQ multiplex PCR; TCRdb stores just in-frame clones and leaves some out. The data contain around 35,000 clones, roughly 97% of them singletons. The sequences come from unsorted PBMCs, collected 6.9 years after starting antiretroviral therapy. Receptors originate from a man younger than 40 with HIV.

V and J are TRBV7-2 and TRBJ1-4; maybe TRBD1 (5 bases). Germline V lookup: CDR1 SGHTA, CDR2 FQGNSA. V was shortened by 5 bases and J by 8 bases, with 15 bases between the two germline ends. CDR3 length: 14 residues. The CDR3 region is CASSGAGRNEKLFF. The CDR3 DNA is TGTGCCAGCAGCGGCGCGGGGCGTAACGAAAAACTGTTTTTT.

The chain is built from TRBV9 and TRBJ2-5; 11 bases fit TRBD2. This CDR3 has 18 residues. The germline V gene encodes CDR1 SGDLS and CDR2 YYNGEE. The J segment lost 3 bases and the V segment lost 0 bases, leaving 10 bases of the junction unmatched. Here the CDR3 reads CASSVAPSGGLGKETQYF. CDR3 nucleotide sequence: TGTGCCAGCAGCGTAGCGCCTAGCGGGGGGCTGGGGAAAGAGACCCAGTACTTC.

The CDR3 sequence: CASSYGAILSTDTQYF. CDR3 DNA sequence: TGTGCCAGCAGTTACGGGGCGATCTTAAGCACAGATACGCAGTATTTT. The chain joins TRBV6-5 to TRBJ2-3; D possibly corresponds to TRBD1 (5 bases). V was trimmed by 2 bases and J by 0 bases, leaving 12 bases between them. CDR3 size: 16 residues. In germline, CDR1 is MNHEY, CDR2 SVGAGI.

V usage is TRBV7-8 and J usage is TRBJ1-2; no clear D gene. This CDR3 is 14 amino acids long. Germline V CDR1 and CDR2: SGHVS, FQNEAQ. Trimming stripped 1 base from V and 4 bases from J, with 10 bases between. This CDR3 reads CASSLEGIVYGYTF. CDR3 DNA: TGTGCCAGCAGCTTAGAGGGTATCGTCTATGGCTACACCTTC.

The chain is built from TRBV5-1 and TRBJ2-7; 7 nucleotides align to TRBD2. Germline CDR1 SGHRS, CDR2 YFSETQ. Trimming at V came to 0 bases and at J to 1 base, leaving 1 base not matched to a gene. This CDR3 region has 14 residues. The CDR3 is CASSLVGGSYEQYF. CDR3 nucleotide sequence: TGCGCCAGCAGCTTGGTGGGAGGGTCCTACGAGCAGTACTTC.

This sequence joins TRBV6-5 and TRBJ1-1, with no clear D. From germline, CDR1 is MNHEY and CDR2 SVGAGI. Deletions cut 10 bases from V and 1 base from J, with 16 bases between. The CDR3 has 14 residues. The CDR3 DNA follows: TGTGCCACCTTGGTTAGGGCCCAGAACACTGAAGCTTTCTTT. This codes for CATLVRAQNTEAFF.

Here the CDR3 DNA reads TGCGCCAGCAGCCGGGACGGCAGGGGATTCTACAATGAGCAGTTCTTC. It specifies CASSRDGRGFYNEQFF. The chain recombines TRBV5-1 with TRBJ2-1; the D gene is possibly TRBD1 (6 bases). The CDR3 contains 16 residues. Germline-derived CDR1 and CDR2 are SGHRS and YFSETQ. The V end was cut by 4 bases, the J end by 3 bases, with 17 bases between.

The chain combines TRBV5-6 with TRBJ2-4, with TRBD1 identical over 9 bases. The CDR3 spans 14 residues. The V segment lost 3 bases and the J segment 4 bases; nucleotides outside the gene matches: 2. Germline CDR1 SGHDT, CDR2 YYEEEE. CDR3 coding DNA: TGTGCCAGCAGCTCGACAGGGGGAAAAAACATTCAGTACTTC. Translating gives CASSSTGGKNIQYF.

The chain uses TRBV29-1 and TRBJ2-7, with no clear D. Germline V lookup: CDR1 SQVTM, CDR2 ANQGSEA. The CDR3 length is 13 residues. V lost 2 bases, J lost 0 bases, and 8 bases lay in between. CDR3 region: CSVESQISYEQYF. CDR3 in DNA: TGCAGCGTTGAAAGTCAGATCTCCTACGAGCAGTACTTC.

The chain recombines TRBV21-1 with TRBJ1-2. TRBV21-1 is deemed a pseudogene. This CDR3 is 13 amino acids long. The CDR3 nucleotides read TGTGCCAGCACCGGACCACACGGACCCTACTACACCTTC. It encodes CASTGPHGPYYTF.

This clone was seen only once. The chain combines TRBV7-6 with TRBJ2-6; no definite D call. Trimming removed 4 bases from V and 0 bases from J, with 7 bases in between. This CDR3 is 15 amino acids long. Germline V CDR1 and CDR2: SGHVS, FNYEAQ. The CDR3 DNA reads TGTGCCAGCAGCTCCCTTACCTCTGGGGCCAACGTCCTGACTTTC. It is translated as CASSSLTSGANVLTF.

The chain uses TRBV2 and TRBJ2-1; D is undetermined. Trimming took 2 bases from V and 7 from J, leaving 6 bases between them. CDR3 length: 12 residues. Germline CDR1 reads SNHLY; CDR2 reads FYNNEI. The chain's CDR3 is CASSERENEQFF. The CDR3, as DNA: TGTGCCAGCAGTGAACGCGAGAATGAGCAGTTCTTC.

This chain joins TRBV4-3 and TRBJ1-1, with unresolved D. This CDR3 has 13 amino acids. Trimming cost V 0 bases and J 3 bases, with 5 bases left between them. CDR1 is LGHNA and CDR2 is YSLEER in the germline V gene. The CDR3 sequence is CASSQEADTEAFF. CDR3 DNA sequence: TGCGCCAGCAGCCAAGAGGCAGACACTGAAGCTTTCTTT.

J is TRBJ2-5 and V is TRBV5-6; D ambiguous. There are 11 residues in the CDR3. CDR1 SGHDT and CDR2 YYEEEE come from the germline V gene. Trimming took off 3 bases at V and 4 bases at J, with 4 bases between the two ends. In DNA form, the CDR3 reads TGTGCCAGCAGCTCAACAGAGACCCAGTACTTC. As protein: CASSSTETQYF.

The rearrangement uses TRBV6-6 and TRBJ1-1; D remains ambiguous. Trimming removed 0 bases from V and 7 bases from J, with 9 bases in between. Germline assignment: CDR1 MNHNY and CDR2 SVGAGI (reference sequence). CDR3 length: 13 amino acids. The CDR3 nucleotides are TGTGCCAGCAGTTACTCGGGTCGACTTGAAGCTTTCTTT. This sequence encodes CASSYSGRLEAFF.